This T cell receptor beta chain was captured by sequencing in a study of T cells after somatic rescue of genetic block. The germline V gene has CDR1 KGHSH and CDR2 LQKENI. V lost 5 bases and J 0 bases, leaving 10 bases between the germline ends. This CDR3 is 15 amino acids long. The data were produced by immunoSEQ multiplex PCR, yet TCRdb's version contains in-frame clones alone and is incomplete. The table lists tens of thousands of clones, about nine tenths of them singletons, with about 3% in the top ten. Sequencing was performed on peripheral blood mononuclear cells (PBMCs). The chain uses TRBV18 and TRBJ1-4; D remains ambiguous. The TCR comes from a man aged 30 to 39. The CDR3 region is CASSEQRATNEKLFF. CDR3 in DNA: TGTGCCAGCTCAGAACAGAGAGCAACTAATGAAAAACTGTTTTTT.